Listed below are T cell receptor beta chains from one sample, sequenced in a study of T cell responses to AZD1222 COVID-19 vaccine. Using immunoSEQ multiplex PCR, the repertoire was profiled, and TCRdb retains in-frame clones only, with some absent. The repertoire holds 200,000 or so clones, with 90% to 95% as singletons. Material: peripheral blood, obtained on day 0 of AZD1222 vaccination. The receptors were sampled from an adult in good health. The CDR3 runs from the conserved cysteine through the conserved F or W. A D gene is named only where the DNA matches it firmly. Some rows have no size entry. The others give once, few or many, or a class for an expanded clone.

j_call d_call clone_size v_call cdr3_nt cdr3_aa
TRBJ2-5 . once TRBV6-5 TGTGCCAGCAGTTACCGGAGGGCCCAGTTAGAGACCCAGTACTTC CASSYRRAQLETQYF
TRBJ1-2 . . TRBV6-5 TGTGCCAGCAGTTACGACGCGGCAGAGCGAGGCTACACCTTC CASSYDAAERGYTF
TRBJ2-2 . . TRBV4-1 TGCGCCAGCAGCCAACCGTCCCGGGAAGCCACCGGGGAGCTGTTTTTT CASSQPSREATGELFF
TRBJ1-1 . once TRBV28 TGTGCCAGCAGTTTATTCAGCATGAACACTGAAGCTTTCTTT CASSLFSMNTEAFF
TRBJ2-7 . . TRBV11-1 TGTGCCAGCTCGGCAGGCTACGAGCAGTACTTC CASSAGYEQYF
TRBJ2-5 . once TRBV27 TGTGCCAGCACTTTAGGAGAGACCCAGTACTTC CASTLGETQYF
TRBJ2-5 . . TRBV28 TGTGCCAGCAGTCGCATAGGCAGGAAAGAGACCCAGTACTTC CASSRIGRKETQYF
TRBJ1-6 . . TRBV14 TGTGCCAGCAGCCAGGAGTTGAAAGCACCCCTCCACTTT CASSQELKAPLHF
TRBJ1-1 . . TRBV19 TGTGCCAGTAGTCAAGGGCTGAACACTGAAGCTTTCTTT CASSQGLNTEAFF
TRBJ2-5 TRBD1 . TRBV4-1 TGCGCCAGCAGCCAGGCCGGGACAGGCGGAGAGACCCAGTACTTC CASSQAGTGGETQYF
TRBJ2-7 . . TRBV25-1 TGTGCCAGCAGTGCCCAGTACGAGCAGTACTTC CASSAQYEQYF
TRBJ2-3 TRBD1 . TRBV19 TGTGCCAGTAGCTACGGGACAGGGAGAGGAGATACGCAGTATTTT CASSYGTGRGDTQYF
TRBJ2-1 TRBD1 . TRBV29-1 TGCAGCGTTCAGGAGAGACAGGGCTCCTACAATGAGCAGTTCTTC CSVQERQGSYNEQFF
TRBJ1-2 . once TRBV28 TGTGCCAGCAGTTTATGGGGGGTAGGGGTCCCTAACTATGGCTACACCTTC CASSLWGVGVPNYGYTF
TRBJ2-1 . once TRBV6-2/TRBV6-3 TGTGCCAGCAGTTACCACAATGAGCAGTTCTTC CASSYHNEQFF
TRBJ1-2 . . TRBV19 TGTGCCAGTAGTATTCCGGGTTGGTATGGCTACACCTTC CASSIPGWYGYTF
TRBJ2-1 . once TRBV28 TGTGCCAGCAGTTTATCGGAGAATGAGCAGTTCTTC CASSLSENEQFF
TRBJ1-5 . . TRBV23-1 TGCGCCAGCAGCGAAAATGGGGGAAGGAATCAGCCCCAGCATTTT CASSENGGRNQPQHF
TRBJ1-4 TRBD1 . TRBV4-3 TGCGCCAGCAGCCTCGGACAGGGCCTAGGCGAAAAACTGTTTTTT CASSLGQGLGEKLFF
TRBJ2-7 . once TRBV5-1 TGCGCCAGCAGCTTGGTTGGCGGCTCCTACGAGCAGTACTTC CASSLVGGSYEQYF
TRBJ2-7 . . TRBV6-6 TGTGCCAGCAGGAGGAGTCAGGGCTCCTACGAGCAGTACTTC CASRRSQGSYEQYF
TRBJ2-3 . . TRBV11-1 TGTGCCAGCAGCCTCCGCAGTCGGGATACGCAGTATTTT CASSLRSRDTQYF